A selection of T cell receptor beta chains follows, all from one sample in a study of blood T cell repertoires in COVID-19. The data were produced by immunoSEQ multiplex PCR, yet TCRdb's version contains in-frame clones alone and is incomplete. The sample lists 250,000 to 300,000 clones; under 90% were seen once. Sequencing was performed on peripheral blood. Receptors originate from a woman aged 55-75 years with active or convalescent COVID-19. The CDR3 runs from the conserved cysteine through the conserved F or W. The D gene is left open where the match is weak. Rows may omit the clone size; those that give it use once, few, many or a size class.

j_gene | d_gene | v_gene | abundance | CDR3aa | CDR3nt
TRBJ2-1 | NA | TRBV3-1/TRBV3-2 | NA | CASSQPLASSYNEQFF | TGTGCCAGCAGCCAACCCCTAGCGAGCTCCTACAATGAGCAGTTCTTC
TRBJ1-6 | NA | TRBV27 | NA | CASRGGGNSPLHF | TGTGCCAGCAGGGGCGGGGGGAATTCACCCCTCCACTTT
TRBJ2-7 | TRBD1 | TRBV5-1 | NA | CASSDRTGNEQYF | TGCGCCAGCAGCGATAGGACAGGGAACGAGCAGTACTTC
TRBJ2-1 | TRBD2 | TRBV5-6 | NA | CASSPWGLAGGSYNEQFF | TGTGCCAGCAGCCCATGGGGTCTAGCGGGGGGGTCCTACAATGAGCAGTTCTTC
TRBJ2-2 | NA | TRBV2 | NA | CASRETENTGELFF | TGTGCCAGCAGGGAGACAGAGAACACCGGGGAGCTGTTTTTT
TRBJ1-1 | TRBD1 | TRBV7-9 | NA | CASSLAHFTGGSTEAFF | TGTGCCAGCAGCTTAGCCCATTTTACAGGGGGCTCGACTGAAGCTTTCTTT
TRBJ1-2 | NA | TRBV30 | NA | CAWSVGGANYGYTF | TGTGCCTGGAGTGTAGGAGGGGCTAACTATGGCTACACCTTC
TRBJ2-1 | NA | TRBV7-2 | NA | CASSLGRAEKQFF | TGTGCCAGCAGCTTAGGCCGCGCGGAAAAGCAGTTCTTC
TRBJ2-7 | TRBD1 | TRBV19 | NA | CASSLWSRTGLPGRSSYEQYF | TGTGCCAGTAGTTTATGGTCGAGGACAGGGCTTCCTGGCAGATCCTCCTACGAGCAGTACTTC
TRBJ2-3 | NA | TRBV6-1 | NA | CASSEDSYRAYTDTQYF | TGTGCCAGCAGTGAAGATTCCTACAGGGCCTACACAGATACGCAGTATTTT
TRBJ1-1 | TRBD1 | TRBV11-2 | NA | CASSLWRGGTTEAFF | TGTGCCAGCAGCTTGTGGAGAGGGGGCACCACTGAAGCTTTCTTT
TRBJ2-2 | TRBD2 | TRBV10-3 | NA | CAISGGGGLRNTGELFF | TGTGCCATCAGTGGTGGCGGGGGGCTAAGGAACACCGGGGAGCTGTTTTTT
TRBJ1-1 | NA | TRBV2 | few | CASSLKGDTEAFF | TGTGCCAGCTCGCTGAAGGGGGACACTGAAGCTTTCTTT
TRBJ1-1 | NA | TRBV6-5 | NA | CASSYLGSEAFF | TGTGCCAGCAGTTATCTGGGCAGTGAAGCTTTCTTT
TRBJ1-5 | NA | TRBV9 | NA | CASSVAGGPNQPQHF | TGTGCCAGCAGCGTAGCCGGGGGGCCAAATCAGCCCCAGCATTTT
TRBJ2-3 | TRBD1 | TRBV5-8 | few | CASSLSTGTGTQYF | TGTGCCAGCAGCTTGTCAACCGGGACAGGGACGCAGTATTTT
TRBJ2-2 | NA | TRBV6-4 | NA | CASSPQGNTGELFF | TGTGCCAGCAGTCCCCAGGGAAACACCGGGGAGCTGTTTTTT